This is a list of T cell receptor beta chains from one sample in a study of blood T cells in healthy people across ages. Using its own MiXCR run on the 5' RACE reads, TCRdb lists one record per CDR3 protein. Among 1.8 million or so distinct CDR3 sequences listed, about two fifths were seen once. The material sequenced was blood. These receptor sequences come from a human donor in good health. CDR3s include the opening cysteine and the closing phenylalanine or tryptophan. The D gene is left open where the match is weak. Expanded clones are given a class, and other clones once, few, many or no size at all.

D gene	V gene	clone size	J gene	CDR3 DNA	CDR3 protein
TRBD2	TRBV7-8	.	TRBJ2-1	TGTGCCAGCAGCCCCAATCTAGCGGGGGGGCAGCCCAAAGCGCGTGAGCAGTTCTTC	CASSPNLAGGQPKAREQFF
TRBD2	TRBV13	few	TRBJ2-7	TGTGCCAGCAGCCAGAGCGGACTAGCGTCCTACGAGCAGTACTTC	CASSQSGLASYEQYF
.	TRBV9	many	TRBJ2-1	TGTGCCAGCAGTGTAAACAATGAGCAGTTCTTC	CASSVNNEQFF
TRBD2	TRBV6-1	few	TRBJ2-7	TGTGCCAGCAGTCAACTGGGCTTAGCGGGGGGTCCCTACGAGCAGTACTTC	CASSQLGLAGGPYEQYF
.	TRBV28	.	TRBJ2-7	TGTGCCAGCAGTCTACAAGGCCGCAGCTCCTACGAGCAGTACTTC	CASSLQGRSSYEQYF
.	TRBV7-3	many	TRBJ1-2	TGTGCCAGCAGGCGGACAGTTAACTATGGCTACACCTTC	CASRRTVNYGYTF
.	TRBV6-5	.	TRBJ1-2	TGTGCCAGCACTCCGGGACTATCATATGGCTACACCTTC	CASTPGLSYGYTF
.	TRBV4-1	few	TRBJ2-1	TGCGCCAGCAGCCAAGTTGTCGCCCCCGACAATGAGCAGTTCTTC	CASSQVVAPDNEQFF
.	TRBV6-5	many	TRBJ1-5	TGTGCCAGCAGTTTGAACAGGGTCGGCAATCAGCCCCAGCATTTT	CASSLNRVGNQPQHF
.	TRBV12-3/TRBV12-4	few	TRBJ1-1	TGTGCCAGCAGTTTTATTGGAATCACTGAAGCTTTCTTT	CASSFIGITEAFF
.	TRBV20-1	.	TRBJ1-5	TGCACTGCGGGACCTCGGGGCAATCAGCCCCAGCATTTT	CTAGPRGNQPQHF
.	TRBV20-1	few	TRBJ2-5	TGCAGTGGAAGGGACCGCGAGGGGCAAGAGACCCAGTACTTC	CSGRDREGQETQYF
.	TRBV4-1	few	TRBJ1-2	TGCGCCAGCAGCCAAAGAGACAAGGAGTACTATGGCTACACCTTC	CASSQRDKEYYGYTF
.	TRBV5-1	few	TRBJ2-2	TGCGCCAGCAGCTTGGCCGGAGACACCGGGGAGCTGTTTTTT	CASSLAGDTGELFF
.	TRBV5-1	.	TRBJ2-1	TGCGCCAGCAGCAAGGAGGGTTGGCTTGAGCAGTTCTTC	CASSKEGWLEQFF
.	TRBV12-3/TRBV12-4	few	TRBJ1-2	TGTGCCAGCAGTTTTATAGGGAACTATGGCTACACCTTC	CASSFIGNYGYTF
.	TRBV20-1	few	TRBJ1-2	TGCAGTGCCCCTTTCTACTCAGGAGGTGGCTACACCTTC	CSAPFYSGGGYTF
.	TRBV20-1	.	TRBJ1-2	TGCAGTGCTAGAGATCTCAGCTATGGCTACACCTTC	CSARDLSYGYTF
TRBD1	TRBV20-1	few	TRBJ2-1	TGCAGTGCTAGGACGGGACAGCCCTACAATGAGCAGTTCTTC	CSARTGQPYNEQFF
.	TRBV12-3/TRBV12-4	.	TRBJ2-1	TGTGCCACGGGCGGGACCTCCTACAATGAGCAGTTCTTC	CATGGTSYNEQFF
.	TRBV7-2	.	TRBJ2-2	TGTGGCAGCAGCTTGGTGGGCCAAGGCGACGCGAACACCGGGGAGCTGTTTTTT	CGSSLVGQGDANTGELFF
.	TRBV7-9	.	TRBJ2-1	TGTGCCAGCAGCTCTGGACAGAAGACCAATGAGCAGTTCTTC	CASSSGQKTNEQFF
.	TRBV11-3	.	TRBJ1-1	TGTGCCAGCAGCACTGTGACAGTACAGGGCGCTGAAGCTTTCTTT	CASSTVTVQGAEAFF
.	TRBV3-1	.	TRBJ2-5	TGTGCCAGCAGCCAAGGGTTCAAAGAGACCCAGTACTTC	CASSQGFKETQYF
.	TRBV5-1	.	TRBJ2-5	TGCGCCAGCAGCTTGTCTGGGATCGGGGTCCCGAACAAGGAGACCCAGTACTTC	CASSLSGIGVPNKETQYF
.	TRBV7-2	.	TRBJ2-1	TGTGCCAGCAGCTTTCAAAGGACGGGACCCGTGGGTAATGAGCAGTTCTTC	CASSFQRTGPVGNEQFF
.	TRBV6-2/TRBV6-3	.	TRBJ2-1	TGTGCCAGCCGGGCTGTGGGAGGGGGATACAATGAGCAGTTCTTC	CASRAVGGGYNEQFF